One and the same sample provided the 32 T cell receptor beta chains below, sequenced in a study of tumor-infiltrating lymphocytes in primary liver carcinoma. A constant-region primer primed TCR beta cDNA synthesis from around 500 ng of total RNA. A slightly modified ARM-PCR protocol with three nested multiplex PCR rounds produced these TCR beta libraries. Two initial PCR rounds of about 10 cycles each paired TRBV1-TRBV30 forward primers with a C-beta reverse primer. TCRdb called the multiplex PCR reads again in MiXCR, with one record for every CDR3 protein. The top ten clones hold 6.5% of a sample with 330,000 or so distinct CDR3 sequences, roughly 61% of them seen once. Alongside blood RNA obtained from unsorted whole blood, germline DNA was also extracted. The material sequenced was peripheral blood. The receptors were sampled from a man aged 35 to 55 with primary liver carcinoma and hepatitis B virus infection.

V is TRBV5-1 and J is TRBJ1-5, with D perhaps TRBD1 (6 bases). The CDR3 sequence is 15 residues long. Germline CDR1 reads SGHRS; CDR2 reads YFSETQ. Deletions cut 0 bases from V and 1 base from J, with 8 bases between. The CDR3 DNA reads TGCGCCAGCAGCTTGGAAGGGGGGAGCAATCAGCCCCAGCATTTT. Its protein is CASSLEGGSNQPQHF.

This clonotype showed up just once. The junction departs from germline at one end; a sequencing error may be responsible. The genes are TRBV24-1 and TRBJ2-3, with 7 bases identical to TRBD1. The CDR3 covers 14 residues. Looked up from germline, CDR1 is KGHDR and CDR2 is SFDVKD. CDR3 in DNA: TGTGGCACCAGTGATTTGAATGGGGACAGTACGCAGTATTTT. Translating gives CGTSDLNGDSTQYF.

Remarks on this clonotype: A read error may account for a junction end that differs from germline. J is TRBJ2-3 and V is TRBV13, with 8 bases aligning to TRBD2. The CDR3 covers 16 residues. The V gene's germline CDR1 is PRHDT and CDR2 FYEKMQ (reference sequence). The CDR3: CVSSSRSGSGTDTQYF. CDR3 nucleotide sequence: TGTGTCAGCAGCTCACGAAGCGGGAGCGGCACAGATACGCAGTATTTT. The whole variable domain, remainder taken from reference TRBV13 and TRBJ2-3, is AAGVIQSPRHLIKEKRETATLKCYPIPRHDTVYWYQQGPGQDPQFLISFYEKMQSDKGSIPDRFSAQQFSDYHSELNMSSLELGDSALYFCVSSSRSGSGTDTQYFGPGTRLTVL.

As to this clonotype: This may stem from a read error, because a much larger clone lies one nucleotide away. The rearrangement joins TRBV29-1 to TRBJ2-1; a possible D gene is TRBD2 (5 bases). Germline CDR1 is SQVTM and CDR2 is ANQGSEA. V shed 5 bases and J shed 9 bases, with 17 bases lying between them. This CDR3 has 13 residues. This chain's CDR3 is CSVTFLDGSEQFF. The CDR3 DNA reads as TGCAGCGTTACCTTCCTGGATGGGAGTGAGCAGTTCTTC.

This clonotype occurred once. The chain links TRBV11-2 to TRBJ2-1, with 7 nucleotides matching TRBD2. The CDR3 runs 15 residues. CDR1 and CDR2 from the germline V gene are SGHAT and FQNNGV. V was clipped by 0 bases and J by 5 bases; unmatched bases: 4. The CDR3 DNA reads as TGTGCCAGCAGCTTAGACAAACGGGAGGACAATGAGCAGTTCTTC. Encoded protein: CASSLDKREDNEQFF.

As concerns this clonotype: The junction departs from germline at one end; a sequencing error may be responsible. This rearrangement joins TRBV11-2 to TRBJ2-1, with a possible D match to TRBD1 (5 bases). The CDR3 has 17 amino acids. Germline values: CDR1 SGHAT, CDR2 FQNNGV. The CDR3 nucleotides are TGTGCCGGCAGCTTCCACCAGGGCATCAGCTCCTACAAAGAGCAGTTCTTC. It specifies CAGSFHQGISSYKEQFF.

This clonotype was counted a single time. The CDR3 does not close with the conserved phenylalanine or tryptophan, likely indicating a read error. Because the CDR3's place on the DNA is in doubt, the DNA is left out and the CDR3 is given as listed by TCRdb. The chain joins TRBV11-1 to TRBJ2-7; the table's D call, TRBD2, has no DNA check behind it. Counting both end residues, the CDR3 totals 14 amino acids. Germline-derived CDR1 and CDR2 are SGHAT and FQDESV (reference sequence). The CDR3 region is CASSTRASSYGRYY.

This clonotype has more than one count but fewer than ten. A much larger clone lies a single base off, so this may be a read error. The rearrangement links TRBV29-1 to TRBJ2-7; tentatively, D is TRBD1 or TRBD2 (5 bases each). V lost 5 bases and J 3 bases, leaving 11 bases between the germline ends. Germline V gene sequence: CDR1 SQVTM, CDR2 ANQGSEA. The CDR3 length is 12 residues. The CDR3 bases are TGCAGCGTTTTGGGACGGCACTACGAGCAGTACTTC. Encoded protein: CSVLGRHYEQYF.

To note about this clonotype: A much larger clone lies a single base off, so this may be a read error. The V call is TRBV4-1, the J call TRBJ2-1, with TRBD2 matching over 10 bases. The length of the CDR3 is 16 residues. Germline V gene sequence: CDR1 MGHRA, CDR2 YSYEKL. This chain's CDR3 is CASRTSGTSERNEQSF. The CDR3 coding sequence is TGCGCCAGCAGAACCTCAGGGACTAGCGAAAGAAATGAGCAGTCCTTC.

Turning to this clonotype: Without the conserved terminal phenylalanine or tryptophan, this CDR3 likely stems from a read error. The chain is built from TRBV11-3 and TRBJ2-2; tentatively, D is TRBD1 (6 bases). CDR3 length: 14 amino acids. Germline CDR1 is SGHNT and CDR2 is YENEEA. CDR3 region: CASSLDSTAGELFL. The DNA for the CDR3 is TGTGCCAGCAGCTTGGACAGTACGGCCGGGGAACTGTTTCTT.

On this clonotype: This is likely a read error, given that the CDR3 carries no conserved phenylalanine or tryptophan at its end. The limits of the CDR3 on the DNA are not certain, so only TCRdb's listed CDR3 is given. The genes are TRBV11-2 and TRBJ2-7; the table's D call of TRBD2 was not tested on the DNA. With termini counted, the CDR3 has 16 amino acids. The germline gives CDR1 SGHAT, CDR2 FQNNGV. The CDR3 protein is CASSLGGTSGLYELYY.

Worth noting for this clonotype: Given a much more abundant clone one base away, this may be a read error. The J gene is TRBJ2-7, the V gene TRBV5-5; TRBD1 matches at 7 bases. Germline CDR1 reads SGHKS; CDR2 reads YYEKEE (reference sequence). This CDR3 has 16 residues. The CDR3: CANSLRTGINSYEQYF. DNA of the CDR3: TGTGCCAACAGCTTGCGGACAGGCATTAATTCCTACGAGCAGTACTTC.

Regarding this clonotype: An end of the junction does not agree with germline; a read error may underlie this. This chain links TRBV11-2 with TRBJ1-1; D unresolved. This CDR3 spans 13 amino acids. Germline loops: CDR1 SGHAT, CDR2 FQNNGV. The CDR3 spells CARGQTENTEALF. CDR3 nucleotide sequence: TGTGCCAGAGGTCAAACAGAGAACACTGAAGCTCTCTTT.

This clonotype came up once. V and J are TRBV5-1 and TRBJ2-7; 11 bases are a match to TRBD2. This CDR3 is built from 16 residues. CDR1 and CDR2 from the germline V gene are SGHRS and YFSETQ. Unmatched junction bases numbered 6, after V lost 3 bases and J lost 1 base. The CDR3 coding sequence is TGCGCCAGCAGCTCCCGACTAGCGGGACTTTCCTACGAGCAGTACTTC. Its protein is CASSSRLAGLSYEQYF.

Concerning this clonotype itself: This clone may be a read error of a much larger clone one base away. J is TRBJ2-2 and V is TRBV6-2 or TRBV6-3, with 12 bases matching TRBD2. The junction had 7 bases not matched to a gene; V was cut back by 1 base and J by 7 bases. The CDR3 spans 17 residues. Germline V gene lookup returns CDR1 MNHEY and CDR2 SVGEGT. The CDR3 protein is CASSYFPLAGGSGELFF. CDR3 in DNA: TGTGCCAGCAGTTACTTCCCACTAGCGGGAGGCAGCGGGGAGCTGTTTTTT.

About this clonotype itself: The junction departs from the called germline gene at one end, perhaps through a read error. This chain links TRBV11-2 with TRBJ2-2; 7 positions agree with TRBD1. CDR3 length: 18 residues. Germline loops: CDR1 SGHAT, CDR2 FQNNGV. CDR3 sequence reads: CACSLVRGGPQNTWELFF. The DNA of the CDR3 is TGTGCCTGCAGCTTAGTCAGAGGGGGCCCTCAAAACACCTGGGAGCTGTTTTTT.

As to this clonotype: A read error may account for a junction end that differs from germline. This rearrangement joins TRBV11-2 to TRBJ2-3; 7 nucleotides line up with TRBD1. The CDR3 has 15 residues. Germline loops: CDR1 SGHAT, CDR2 FQNNGV. CDR3: CASSLERGRADMQYF. The CDR3 coding sequence is TGTGCCAGTAGCTTGGAGAGGGGGCGGGCAGATATGCAGTATTTT.

The rearrangement uses TRBV28 and TRBJ1-1; no clear D. CDR3 length: 15 residues. Germline-derived CDR1 and CDR2 are MDHEN and SYDVKM. V was clipped by 3 bases and J by 0 bases, with 11 bases between them. The CDR3 bases are TGTGCCAGCAGTTTGCACCCGACTGTGAACACTGAAGCTTTCTTT. Translated, it gives CASSLHPTVNTEAFF.

This clonotype has ten or more counts. V gene TRBV12-3 or TRBV12-4 combines with J gene TRBJ1-3; D gene unclear. V was trimmed by 8 bases and J by 0 bases, leaving 8 bases between them. The length of the CDR3 is 13 residues. The CDR3 here is CASDGNSGNTIYF. The CDR3 DNA is TGTGCCAGCGACGGAAACTCTGGAAACACCATATATTTT.

In regard to this clonotype: Being one base from a much bigger clone, this may be a read error. The rearrangement uses TRBV5-5 and TRBJ2-7; no definite D call. Germline CDR1 reads SGHKS; CDR2 reads YYEKEE (reference sequence). This CDR3 has 16 amino acids. V was shortened by 2 bases and J by 0 bases, with 15 bases between the two germline ends. CDR3 region: CASSFFGMVSSYEQYF. As DNA, the CDR3 is TGTGCCAGCAGCTTTTTTGGGATGGTGAGCTCCTACGAGCAGTACTTC.

The CDR3 loop is CASSPPGQGGDYTF. The CDR3 coding sequence is TGTGCCAGCAGTCCGCCGGGACAGGGCGGTGACTACACCTTC. V is TRBV28 and J is TRBJ1-2, with 9 bases matching TRBD1. The CDR3 has 14 residues. J lost 10 bases, V lost 5 bases, and 11 bases had no gene match. Germline CDR1 and CDR2: MDHEN and SYDVKM.

Notes on this clonotype: The missing conserved phenylalanine or tryptophan at the end of this CDR3 makes a read error likely. The chain combines TRBV11-2 with TRBJ2-7; D ambiguous. Germline lookup yields CDR1 SGHAT and CDR2 FQNNGV. Trimming stripped 1 base from V and 3 bases from J, with 10 bases between. The CDR3 is 14 amino acids. DNA for the CDR3: TGTGCCAGCAGCTTAGTTGTCTGTTTCTACGAGCAGTACCTC. Its protein product is CASSLVVCFYEQYL.

This clonotype was detected only a few times. The chain couples TRBV6-6 to TRBJ2-2; 10 nucleotides line up with TRBD2. The CDR3 has 18 residues. Germline lookup yields CDR1 MNHNY and CDR2 SVGAGI (reference sequence). Germline trimming cut 4 bases from V and 2 bases from J; bases unmatched to any gene: 10. In DNA, the CDR3 is TGTGCCAGCAGTTTGCGCGACGGACTAGCGGATAACACCGGGGAGCTGTTTTTT. As protein: CASSLRDGLADNTGELFF.

Concerning this clonotype itself: Possible read error: a much larger clone is one base away. This sequence joins TRBV6-5 and TRBJ1-2, with 8 bases aligning to TRBD1. Germline CDR1 and CDR2: MNHEY and SVGAGI. The length of the CDR3 is 14 residues. CDR3 loop: CASSLLDRGYGYIF. The DNA of the CDR3 is TGTGCCAGCTCCTTACTAGACAGGGGATATGGCTACATCTTC.

The chain couples TRBV7-2 to TRBJ1-6, with D tentatively TRBD1 (5 bases). The germline V gene encodes CDR1 SGHTA and CDR2 FQGNSA. V lost 1 base and J 9 bases, leaving 16 bases between the germline ends. The CDR3 covers 16 residues. CDR3 region: CASSLEVTAGRSPLHF. Here the CDR3 DNA reads TGTGCCAGCAGCTTAGAGGTGACAGCCGGACGTTCACCCCTCCACTTT.

Worth noting for this clonotype: An end of the junction does not agree with germline; a read error may underlie this. The rearrangement links TRBV30 to TRBJ2-3; 8 bases are a match to TRBD2. This CDR3 region has 16 residues. CDR1 is GTSNPN and CDR2 is SVGIG in the germline V gene (reference sequence). The CDR3 nucleotides are TGTGTCTGGAGTGCCGGGACTAGTGGGTTCACAGATACGCAGTATTTT. Translation: CVWSAGTSGFTDTQYF.

This clonotype was seen more than once but under ten times. The chain joins TRBV7-9 to TRBJ2-6; 7 nucleotides agree with TRBD1. Germline assignment: CDR1 SEHNR and CDR2 FQNEAQ (reference sequence). V gave up 8 bases and J gave up 2 bases; unmatched junction bases: 6. The CDR3 is made up of 15 amino acids. The CDR3: CASHLGGTGANVLTF. The CDR3 bases are TGTGCCAGCCATCTAGGGGGCACTGGGGCCAACGTCCTGACTTTC.

This clonotype was observed at least ten times. This chain uses TRBV6-2 or TRBV6-3 with TRBJ2-3, with TRBD2 identical over 7 bases. CDR3 length: 15 residues. With V trimmed by 6 bases and J by 3 bases, 9 bases remained unmatched. CDR1 and CDR2 from the germline V gene are MNHEY and SVGEGT. The CDR3 loop is CASSLDEGGTDTQYF. The CDR3, as DNA: TGTGCCAGCAGCCTAGACGAGGGAGGGACAGATACGCAGTATTTT.

In regard to this clonotype: This CDR3 fails to terminate in the conserved phenylalanine or tryptophan, so it likely reflects a read error. The rearrangement uses TRBV6-2 or TRBV6-3 and TRBJ2-1; TRBD2 aligns across 8 bases. Trimming removed 10 bases from V and 0 bases from J; junction bases left unmatched: 17. The germline V gene encodes CDR1 MNHEY and CDR2 SVGEGT. The CDR3 is 18 residues long. The CDR3 DNA sequence: TGTGCCAACAGCAAAACGACTAGCGTGGGAAGCTCCTACAATGAGCAGTTCCTC. Translating it yields CANSKTTSVGSSYNEQFL.

Worth noting for this clonotype: Relative to the germline gene, one junction end is altered; a read error may explain this. The chain links TRBV5-1 to TRBJ2-5, with no clear D. CDR3 size: 17 residues. CDR1 is SGHRS and CDR2 is YFSETQ in the germline V gene. The CDR3: CASNSLPVSSGQGTQYF. The CDR3, as DNA: TGCGCCAGCAACTCCCTCCCCGTCAGTTCGGGTCAAGGGACCCAGTACTTC. The whole variable domain, filled in from reference TRBV5-1 and TRBJ2-5, reads KAGVTQTPRYLIKTRGQQVTLSCSPISGHRSVSWYQQTPGQGLQFLFEYFSETQRNKGNFPGRFSGRQFSNSRSEMNVSTLELGDSALYLCASNSLPVSSGQGTQYFGPGTRLLVL.

In this sample, this clonotype turned up a few times. V is TRBV28 and J is TRBJ2-3; 12 bases map to TRBD2. Unmatched junction bases numbered 18, after V lost 4 bases and J lost 7 bases. Germline V gene lookup returns CDR1 MDHEN and CDR2 SYDVKM. This CDR3 comprises 19 residues. CDR3 sequence: CASSSQTSGSLTKRYTQYF. The CDR3 DNA follows: TGTGCCAGCAGTTCCCAGACTAGCGGGAGTCTCACAAAACGGTATACGCAGTATTTT. The variable domain in full, completed from reference TRBV28 and TRBJ2-3, reads DVKVTQSSRYLVKRTGEKVFLECVQDMDHENMFWYRQDPGLGLRLIYFSYDVKMKEKGDIPEGYSVSREKKERFSLILESASTNQTSMYLCASSSQTSGSLTKRYTQYFGPGTRLTVL.

Of note for this clonotype: Sequence at one end of the junction differs from germline and may be a read error. The chain has TRBV11-1 and TRBJ2-1, with TRBD1 as a possible D gene (5 bases). This CDR3 spans 12 amino acids. Germline CDR1 and CDR2: SGHAT and FQDESV (reference sequence). The CDR3 region is CASSNEDNEQFF. The CDR3 DNA reads as TGTGCCAGCAGCAACGAGGACAATGAACAGTTCTTC.